The clone carrying this TCR beta chain came up many times. The length of the CDR3 is 14 residues. V dropped 1 base and J dropped 5 bases, with 9 bases sitting between them. Germline V gene lookup returns CDR1 SGHKS and CDR2 YYEKEE (reference sequence). These data are taken from a study of CD8 T cells in ankylosing spondylitis. MiXCR, applied by TCRdb to the 5' RACE reads, yields one record per CDR3 protein. The data hold about 240,000 distinct CDR3 sequences, with approximately 10% observed a single time. The sample was blood, either unsorted or a sorted T cell fraction (not recorded which). This receptor was obtained from a male donor with ankylosing spondylitis or in good health (not recorded which). The chain uses TRBV5-5 and TRBJ1-4; D uncertain. The CDR3 nucleotides read TGTGCCAGCAGCTTGAACGAGCCAAATGAAAAACTGTTTTTT. Translation: CASSLNEPNEKLFF. Based on the CDR3 plus reference TRBV5-5 and TRBJ1-4, the full variable domain is DAGVTQSPTHLIKTRGQQVTLRCSPISGHKSVSWYQQVLGQGPQFIFQYYEKEERGRGNFPDRFSARQFPNYSSELNVNALLLGDSALYLCASSLNEPNEKLFFGSGTQLSVL.